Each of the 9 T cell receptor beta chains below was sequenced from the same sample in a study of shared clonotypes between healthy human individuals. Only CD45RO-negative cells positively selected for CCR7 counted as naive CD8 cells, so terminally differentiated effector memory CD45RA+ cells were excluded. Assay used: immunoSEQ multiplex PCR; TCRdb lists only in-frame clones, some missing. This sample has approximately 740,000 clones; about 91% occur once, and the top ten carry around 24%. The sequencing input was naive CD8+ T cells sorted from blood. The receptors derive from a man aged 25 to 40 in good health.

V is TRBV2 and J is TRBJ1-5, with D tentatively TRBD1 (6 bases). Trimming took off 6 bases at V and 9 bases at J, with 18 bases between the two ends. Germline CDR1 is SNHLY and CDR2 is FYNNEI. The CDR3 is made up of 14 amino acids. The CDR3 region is CASSGYRVGRPQHF. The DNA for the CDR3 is TGTGCCAGCAGCGGTTACAGGGTGGGACGGCCCCAGCATTTT.

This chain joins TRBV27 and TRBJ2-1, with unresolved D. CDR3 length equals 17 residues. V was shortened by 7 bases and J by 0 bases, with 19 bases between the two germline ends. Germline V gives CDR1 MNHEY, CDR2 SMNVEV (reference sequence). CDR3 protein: CASTPWASESSYNEQFF. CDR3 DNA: TGTGCCAGCACCCCATGGGCGTCAGAGAGCTCCTACAATGAGCAGTTCTTC.

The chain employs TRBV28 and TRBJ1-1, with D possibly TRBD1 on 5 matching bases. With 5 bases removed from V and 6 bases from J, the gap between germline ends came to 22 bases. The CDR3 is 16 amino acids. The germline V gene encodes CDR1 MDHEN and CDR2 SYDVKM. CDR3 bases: TGTGCCAGCAGTCTCAACGGAGGCTGGGGAGGGGCTGAAGCTTTCTTT. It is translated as CASSLNGGWGGAEAFF.

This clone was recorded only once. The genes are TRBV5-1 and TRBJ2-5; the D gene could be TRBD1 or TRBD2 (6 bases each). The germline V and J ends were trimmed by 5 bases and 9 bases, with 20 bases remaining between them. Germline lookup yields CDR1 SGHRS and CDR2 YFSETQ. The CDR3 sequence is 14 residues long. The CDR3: CASSPLEGGPAQYF. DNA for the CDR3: TGCGCCAGCAGTCCGTTAGAGGGGGGCCCGGCCCAGTACTTC. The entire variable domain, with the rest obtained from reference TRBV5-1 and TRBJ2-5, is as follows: KAGVTQTPRYLIKTRGQQVTLSCSPISGHRSVSWYQQTPGQGLQFLFEYFSETQRNKGNFPGRFSGRQFSNSRSEMNVSTLELGDSALYLCASSPLEGGPAQYFGPGTRLLVL.

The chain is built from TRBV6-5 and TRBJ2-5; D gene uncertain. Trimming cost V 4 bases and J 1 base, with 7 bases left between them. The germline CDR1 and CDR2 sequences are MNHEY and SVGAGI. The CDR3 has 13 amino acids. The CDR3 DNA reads TGTGCCAGCAGTTTACACCTCCAAGAGACCCAGTACTTC. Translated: CASSLHLQETQYF.

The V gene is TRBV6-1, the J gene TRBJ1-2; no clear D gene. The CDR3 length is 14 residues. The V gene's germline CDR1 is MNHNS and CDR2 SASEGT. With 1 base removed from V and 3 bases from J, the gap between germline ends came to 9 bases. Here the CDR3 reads CASSEVEIHYGYTF. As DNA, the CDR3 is TGTGCCAGCAGTGAAGTTGAGATACACTATGGCTACACCTTC.

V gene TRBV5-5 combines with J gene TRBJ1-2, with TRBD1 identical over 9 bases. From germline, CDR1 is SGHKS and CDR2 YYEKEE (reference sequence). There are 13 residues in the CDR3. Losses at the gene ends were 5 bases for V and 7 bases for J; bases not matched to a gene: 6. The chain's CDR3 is CASSLGQGTGYTF. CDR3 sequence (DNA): TGTGCCAGCAGTCTCGGACAGGGGACTGGCTACACCTTC.

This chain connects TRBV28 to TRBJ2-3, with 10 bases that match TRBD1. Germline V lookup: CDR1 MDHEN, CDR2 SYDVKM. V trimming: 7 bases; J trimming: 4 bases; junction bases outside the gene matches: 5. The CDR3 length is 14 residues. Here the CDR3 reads CASTDRGRPDTQYF. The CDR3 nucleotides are TGTGCCAGCACTGACAGGGGGCGGCCAGATACGCAGTATTTT.

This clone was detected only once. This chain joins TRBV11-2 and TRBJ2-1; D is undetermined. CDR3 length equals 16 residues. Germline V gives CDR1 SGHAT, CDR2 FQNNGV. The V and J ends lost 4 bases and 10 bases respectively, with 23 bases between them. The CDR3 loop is CASSSDYRAYTGEQFF. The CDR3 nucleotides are TGTGCCAGCAGCTCTGATTACCGGGCTTACACCGGAGAGCAGTTCTTC.